Only one count was recorded for the clone carrying this TCR beta chain. What it binds is not known. This record comes from a study of CD8+ T cells in alopecia areata. Study observations and caveats: Throughout tofacitinib, many expanded lesional clones continued to persist in scalp and blood.

The germline CDR1 and CDR2 sequences are GTSNPN and SVGIG (reference sequence). This CDR3 spans 13 amino acids. Trimming removed 2 bases from V and 3 bases from J; junction bases left unmatched: 3. Reverse transcription of extracted RNA yielded cDNA, which provided the sequencing template. Some clones are missing from TCRdb's copy, which holds only in-frame ones; the method was immunoSEQ multiplex PCR. The sample has 150,000 or so clones, just over 65% seen once. Treatment of the sample: oral pan-JAK inhibitor, 5-10 mg twice daily. The chain carries TRBV30 and TRBJ1-2; 7 bases line up with TRBD1. The source material was CD4+ T cells sorted from blood, sampled at week 4, from a patient treated with tofacitinib. The sequence derives from a human donor with alopecia areata. The CDR3 DNA reads TGTGCCTGGAGTCCGACAGGGTACTATGGCTACACCTTC. It encodes CAWSPTGYYGYTF.